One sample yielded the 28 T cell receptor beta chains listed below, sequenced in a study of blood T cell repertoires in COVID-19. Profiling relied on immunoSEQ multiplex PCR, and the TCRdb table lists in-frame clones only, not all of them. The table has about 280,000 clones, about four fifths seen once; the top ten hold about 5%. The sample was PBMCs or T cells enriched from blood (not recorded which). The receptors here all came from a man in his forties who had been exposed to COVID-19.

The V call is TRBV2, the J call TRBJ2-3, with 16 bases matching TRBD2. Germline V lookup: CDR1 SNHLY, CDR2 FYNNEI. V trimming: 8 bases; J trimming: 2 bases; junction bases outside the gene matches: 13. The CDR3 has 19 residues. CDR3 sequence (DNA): TGTGCCAGCCCCTCAGGCGGGACTAGCGGGGGGGGCCTCACAGATACGCAGTATTTT. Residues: CASPSGGTSGGGLTDTQYF.

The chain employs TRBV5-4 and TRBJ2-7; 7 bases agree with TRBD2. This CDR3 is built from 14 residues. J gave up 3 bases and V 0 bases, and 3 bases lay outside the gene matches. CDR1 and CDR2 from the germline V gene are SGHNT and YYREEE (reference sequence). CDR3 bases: TGTGCCAGCAGCTTGGGCGGGAGCGTCTACGAGCAGTACTTC. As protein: CASSLGGSVYEQYF.

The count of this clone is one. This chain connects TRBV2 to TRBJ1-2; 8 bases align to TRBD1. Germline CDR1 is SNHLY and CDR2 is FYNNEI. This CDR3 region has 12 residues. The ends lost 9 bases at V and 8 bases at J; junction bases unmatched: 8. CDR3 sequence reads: CAREDREPGYTF. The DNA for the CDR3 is TGTGCCAGAGAGGACAGGGAACCCGGCTACACCTTC.

CDR3 region: CASSLNIVYEQYF. CDR3 sequence (DNA): TGTGCCAGCAGCTTAAACATTGTCTACGAGCAGTACTTC. The chain uses TRBV7-2 and TRBJ2-7, with D uncertain. This CDR3 spans 13 amino acids. CDR1 and CDR2 from the germline V gene are SGHTA and FQGNSA. Trimming took 2 bases from V and 3 from J, leaving 8 bases between them. Complete variable domain (other parts from reference TRBV7-2 and TRBJ2-7): GAGVSQSPSNKVTEKGKDVELRCDPISGHTALYWYRQSLGQGLEFLIYFQGNSAPDKSGLPSDRFSAERTGGSVSTLTIQRTQQEDSAVYLCASSLNIVYEQYFGPGTRLTVT.

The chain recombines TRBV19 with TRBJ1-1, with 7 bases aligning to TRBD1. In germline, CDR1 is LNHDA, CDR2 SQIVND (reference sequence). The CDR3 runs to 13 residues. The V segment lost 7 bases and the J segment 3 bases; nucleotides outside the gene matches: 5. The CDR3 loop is CASKMDRYTEAFF. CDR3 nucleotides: TGTGCCAGTAAAATGGACAGGTACACTGAAGCTTTCTTT.

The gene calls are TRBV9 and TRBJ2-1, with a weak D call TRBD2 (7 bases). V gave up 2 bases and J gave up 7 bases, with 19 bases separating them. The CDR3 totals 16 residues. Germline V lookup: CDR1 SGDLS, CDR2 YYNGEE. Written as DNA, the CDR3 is TGTGCCAGCAGCGTCGAAGGGGAGGGGGTCACGAATGAGCAGTTCTTC. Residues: CASSVEGEGVTNEQFF.

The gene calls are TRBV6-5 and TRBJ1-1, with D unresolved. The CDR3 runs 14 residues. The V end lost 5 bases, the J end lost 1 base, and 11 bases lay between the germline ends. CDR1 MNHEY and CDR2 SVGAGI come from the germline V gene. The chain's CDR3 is CASSLRSRNTEAFF. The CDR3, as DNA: TGTGCCAGCAGTCTACGTTCCCGGAACACTGAAGCTTTCTTT.

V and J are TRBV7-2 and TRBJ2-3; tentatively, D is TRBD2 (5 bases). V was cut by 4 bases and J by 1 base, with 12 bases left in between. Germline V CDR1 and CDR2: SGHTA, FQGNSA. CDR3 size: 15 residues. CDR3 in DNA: TGTGCCAGCAGCTCCCGTGTGCGGGGCACAGATACGCAGTATTTT. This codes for CASSSRVRGTDTQYF.

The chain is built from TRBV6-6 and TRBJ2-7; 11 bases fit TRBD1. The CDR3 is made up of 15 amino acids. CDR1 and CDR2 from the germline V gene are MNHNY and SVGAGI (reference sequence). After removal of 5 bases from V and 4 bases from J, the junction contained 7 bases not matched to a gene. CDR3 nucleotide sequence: TGTGCCAGCAGTGGAGGGACAGGGGGAAGGTACGAGCAGTACTTC. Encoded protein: CASSGGTGGRYEQYF.

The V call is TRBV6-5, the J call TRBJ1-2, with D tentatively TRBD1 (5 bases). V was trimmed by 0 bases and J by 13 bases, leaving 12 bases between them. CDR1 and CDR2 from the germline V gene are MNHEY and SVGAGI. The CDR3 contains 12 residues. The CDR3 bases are TGTGCCAGCAGTTACTCGGGCAGGGAATCCACCTTC. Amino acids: CASSYSGRESTF.

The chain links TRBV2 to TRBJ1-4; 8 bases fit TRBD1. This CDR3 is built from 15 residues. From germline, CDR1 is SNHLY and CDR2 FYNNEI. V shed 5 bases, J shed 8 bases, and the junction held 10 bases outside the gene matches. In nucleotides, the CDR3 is TGTGCCAGCAGTCAGACAGGGGCAAGGATGGAAAAACTGTTTTTT. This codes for CASSQTGARMEKLFF.

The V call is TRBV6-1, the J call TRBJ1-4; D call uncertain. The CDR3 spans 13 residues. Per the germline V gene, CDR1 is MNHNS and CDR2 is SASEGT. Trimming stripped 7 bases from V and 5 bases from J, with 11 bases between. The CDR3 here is CASTSTGNEKLFF. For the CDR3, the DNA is TGTGCCAGCACGAGTACGGGGAATGAAAAACTGTTTTTT.

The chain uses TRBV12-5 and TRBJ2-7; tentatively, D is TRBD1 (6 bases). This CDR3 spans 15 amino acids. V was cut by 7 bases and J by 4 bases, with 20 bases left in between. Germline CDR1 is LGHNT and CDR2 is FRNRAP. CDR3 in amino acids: CASAATGSWLYEQYF. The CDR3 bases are TGTGCTAGTGCGGCGACAGGTTCGTGGTTGTACGAGCAGTACTTC.

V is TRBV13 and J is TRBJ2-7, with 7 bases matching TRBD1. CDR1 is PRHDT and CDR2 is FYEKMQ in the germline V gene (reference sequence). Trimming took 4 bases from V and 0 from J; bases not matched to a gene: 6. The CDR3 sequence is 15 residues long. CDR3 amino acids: CASSSTGVGSYEQYF. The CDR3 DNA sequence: TGTGCCAGCAGCTCAACAGGGGTTGGCTCCTACGAGCAGTACTTC.

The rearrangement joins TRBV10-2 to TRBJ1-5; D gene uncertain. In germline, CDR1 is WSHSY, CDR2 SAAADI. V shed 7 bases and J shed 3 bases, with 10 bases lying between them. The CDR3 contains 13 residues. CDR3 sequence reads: CASTAQPNQPQHF. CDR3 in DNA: TGCGCCAGCACGGCACAGCCCAATCAGCCCCAGCATTTT.

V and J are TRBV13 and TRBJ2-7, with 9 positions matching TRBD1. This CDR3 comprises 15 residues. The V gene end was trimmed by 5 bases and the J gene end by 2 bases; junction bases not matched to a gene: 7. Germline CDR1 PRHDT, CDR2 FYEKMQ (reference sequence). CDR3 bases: TGTGCCAGCAGCCCAGGGGACAGGGCCGCCTACGAGCAGTACTTC. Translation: CASSPGDRAAYEQYF.

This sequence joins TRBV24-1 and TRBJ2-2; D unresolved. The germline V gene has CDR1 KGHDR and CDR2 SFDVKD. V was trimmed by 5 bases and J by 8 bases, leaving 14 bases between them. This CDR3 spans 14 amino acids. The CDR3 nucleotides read TGTGCCACCAGTGTCGAGGATAGATCTGGGGAGCTGTTTTTT. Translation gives CATSVEDRSGELFF.

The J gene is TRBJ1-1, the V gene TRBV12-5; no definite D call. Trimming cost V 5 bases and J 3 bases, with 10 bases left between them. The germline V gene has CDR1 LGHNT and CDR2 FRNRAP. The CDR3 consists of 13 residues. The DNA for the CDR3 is TGTGCTAGTGGTCCCCCCACAGACACTGAAGCTTTCTTT. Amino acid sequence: CASGPPTDTEAFF.

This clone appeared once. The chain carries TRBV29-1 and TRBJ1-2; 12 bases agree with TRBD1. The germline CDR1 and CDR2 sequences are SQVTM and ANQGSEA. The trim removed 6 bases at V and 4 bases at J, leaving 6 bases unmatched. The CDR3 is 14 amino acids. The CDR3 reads CSVVTGQGAYGYTF. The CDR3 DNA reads TGCAGCGTGGTAACGGGACAGGGGGCCTATGGCTACACCTTC.

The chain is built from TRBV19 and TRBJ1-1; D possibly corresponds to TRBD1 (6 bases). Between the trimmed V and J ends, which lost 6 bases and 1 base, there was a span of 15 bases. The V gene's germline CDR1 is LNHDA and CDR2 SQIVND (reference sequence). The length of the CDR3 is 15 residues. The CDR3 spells CASSTQGRGNTEAFF. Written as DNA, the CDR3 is TGTGCCAGTAGCACCCAGGGGAGAGGGAACACTGAAGCTTTCTTT.

The CDR3 spells CASSRGQVGEAEAFF. DNA for the CDR3: TGCGCCAGCAGCAGAGGACAGGTAGGAGAGGCTGAAGCTTTCTTT. The V and J genes are TRBV5-1 and TRBJ1-1; TRBD1 matches 7 bases. V shed 4 bases, J shed 6 bases, and the junction held 12 bases outside the gene matches. The germline CDR1 and CDR2 sequences are SGHRS and YFSETQ. The CDR3 runs 15 residues.

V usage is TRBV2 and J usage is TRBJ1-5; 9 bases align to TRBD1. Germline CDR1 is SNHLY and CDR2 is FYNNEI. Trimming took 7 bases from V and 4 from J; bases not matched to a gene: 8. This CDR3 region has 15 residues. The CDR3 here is CASTEDRGGNQPQHF. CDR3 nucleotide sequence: TGTGCCAGCACCGAGGACAGGGGAGGGAATCAGCCCCAGCATTTT.

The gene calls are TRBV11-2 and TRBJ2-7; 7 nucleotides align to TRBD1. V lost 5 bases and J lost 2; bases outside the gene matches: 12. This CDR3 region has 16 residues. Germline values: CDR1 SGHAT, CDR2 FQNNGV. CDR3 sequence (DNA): TGTGCCAGCAGCCTAAACCTCCGGGACAGAACCTACGAGCAGTACTTC. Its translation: CASSLNLRDRTYEQYF.

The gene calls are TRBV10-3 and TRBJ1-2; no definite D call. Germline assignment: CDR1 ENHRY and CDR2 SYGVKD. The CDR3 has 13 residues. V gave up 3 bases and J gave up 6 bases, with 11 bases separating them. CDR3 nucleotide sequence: TGTGCCATCAGTGATGCCGAGATAAATGGCTACACCTTC. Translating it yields CAISDAEINGYTF.

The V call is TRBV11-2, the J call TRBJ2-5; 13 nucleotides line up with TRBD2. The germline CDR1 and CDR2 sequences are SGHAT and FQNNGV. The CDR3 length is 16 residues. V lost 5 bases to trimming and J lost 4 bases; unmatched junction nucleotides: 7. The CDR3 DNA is TGTGCCAGCAGCCTCGGGACTAGCGGGAAACTAGAGACCCAGTACTTC. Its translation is CASSLGTSGKLETQYF.

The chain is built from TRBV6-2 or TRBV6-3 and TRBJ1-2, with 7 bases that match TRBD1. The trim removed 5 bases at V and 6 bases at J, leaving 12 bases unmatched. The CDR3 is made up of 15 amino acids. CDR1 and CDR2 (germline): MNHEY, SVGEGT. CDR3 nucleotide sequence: TGTGCCAGCAGTGACCCCACCGACAGGGCTGATGGCTACACCTTC. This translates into CASSDPTDRADGYTF.

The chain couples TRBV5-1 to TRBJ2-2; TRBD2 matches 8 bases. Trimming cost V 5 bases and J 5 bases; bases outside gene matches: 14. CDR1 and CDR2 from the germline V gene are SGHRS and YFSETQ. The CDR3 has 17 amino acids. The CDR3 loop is CASSGTSGNQWTGELFF. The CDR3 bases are TGCGCCAGCAGTGGTACTAGCGGTAACCAATGGACCGGGGAGCTGTTTTTT.

CDR3 DNA sequence: TGCAGCGTTGGGTTAAAGTACGGCAGGGGAAACACCATATATTTT. It yields the protein CSVGLKYGRGNTIYF. The chain combines TRBV29-1 with TRBJ1-3, with D unclear. Trimming took 4 bases from V and 4 from J, leaving 17 bases between them. The CDR3 is 15 residues long. The germline CDR1 and CDR2 sequences are SQVTM and ANQGSEA.